Each of the 10 T cell receptor beta chains below was sequenced from the same sample in a study of CD8+ T cells in alopecia areata. Treatment denoted: oral pan-JAK inhibitor, 5-10 mg twice daily. TCR sequencing used cDNA made by reverse transcription of extracted RNA. Method: immunoSEQ multiplex PCR; TCRdb's copy keeps in-frame clones and lacks some. The table has over 70,000 clones, approximately 66% seen once. This material consisted of CD8+ T cells sorted from blood, taken at week 24, from a patient treated with tofacitinib. These receptors came from a human donor with alopecia areata.

V gene TRBV5-1 combines with J gene TRBJ2-4, with a possible D match to TRBD1 (5 bases). V lost 0 bases and J 7 bases, leaving 17 bases between the germline ends. Germline V gene data show CDR1 as SGHRS and CDR2 as YFSETQ. CDR3 length: 16 residues. CDR3 protein: CASSLGQGARINIQYF. As DNA, the CDR3 is TGCGCCAGCAGCTTGGGGCAGGGCGCGCGTATTAACATTCAGTACTTC.

The chain carries TRBV4-1 and TRBJ2-1; TRBD1 aligns across 10 bases. CDR1 and CDR2 from the germline V gene are MGHRA and YSYEKL. The CDR3 totals 17 residues. The V and J ends lost 2 bases and 3 bases, in that order; junction bases with no gene match: 7. The CDR3 region has the DNA TGCGCCAGCAGCCAACGGACCGGGACAGGGGTCTACAATGAGCAGTTCTTC. It is translated as CASSQRTGTGVYNEQFF.

The genes are TRBV5-1 and TRBJ1-1; weak D call: TRBD1 (5 bases). V gave up 4 bases and J gave up 1 base, with 14 bases separating them. Germline V lookup: CDR1 SGHRS, CDR2 YFSETQ. The length of the CDR3 is 15 residues. The CDR3 reads CASSEGTGTNTEAFF. The CDR3 DNA reads TGCGCCAGCAGCGAAGGGACGGGAACGAACACTGAAGCTTTCTTT.

The chain carries TRBV29-1 and TRBJ1-1, with unresolved D. Trimming pared 3 bases from V and 2 bases from J, leaving 13 bases between. The CDR3 sequence is 14 residues long. Germline V gene lookup returns CDR1 SQVTM and CDR2 ANQGSEA. The CDR3: CSVDSLGSNTEAFF. The CDR3 DNA follows: TGCAGCGTTGATTCTTTAGGAAGCAACACTGAAGCTTTCTTT.

The chain employs TRBV28 and TRBJ2-3, with D maybe TRBD1 (6 bases). Germline values: CDR1 MDHEN, CDR2 SYDVKM. V was clipped by 2 bases and J by 5 bases, with 14 bases between them. The CDR3 loop spans 15 amino acids. CDR3 in amino acids: CASSLRGFGGDTQYF. CDR3 nucleotide sequence: TGTGCCAGCAGTTTAAGGGGGTTTGGGGGAGATACGCAGTATTTT.

CDR3 sequence: CASSVTSDEQYF. For the CDR3, the DNA is TGTGCCAGCAGCGTAACTAGCGACGAGCAGTACTTC. The rearrangement joins TRBV7-9 to TRBJ2-7; TRBD2 matches 7 bases. CDR3 length: 12 residues. Germline-derived CDR1 and CDR2 are SEHNR and FQNEAQ (reference sequence). Trimming removed 5 bases from V and 5 bases from J; junction bases left unmatched: 3.

The V and J genes are TRBV4-1 and TRBJ2-5; TRBD2 agrees at 8 bases. Germline-derived CDR1 and CDR2 are MGHRA and YSYEKL. Losses at the gene ends were 2 bases for V and 1 base for J; bases not matched to a gene: 6. This CDR3 has 16 amino acids. CDR3 nucleotides: TGCGCCAGCAGCCAAACGCTCCGGGAGGGCCAAGAGACCCAGTACTTC. Translating gives CASSQTLREGQETQYF.

This sequence joins TRBV27 and TRBJ2-5; 10 bases map to TRBD2. The trim removed 4 bases at V and 4 bases at J, leaving 6 bases unmatched. The CDR3 spans 15 residues. In germline, CDR1 is MNHEY, CDR2 SMNVEV (reference sequence). The CDR3 DNA follows: TGTGCCAGCAGTTCCGAGACTAGCGGGTTAGAGACCCAGTACTTC. This codes for CASSSETSGLETQYF.

CDR3 DNA sequence: TGTGCCAGCAGCTTGGTCCCCGGATGGTACAATGAGCAGTTCTTC. This encodes CASSLVPGWYNEQFF. This chain connects TRBV11-2 to TRBJ2-1; D gene ambiguous. The CDR3 is made up of 15 amino acids. Trimming cost V 3 bases and J 4 bases, with 13 bases left between them. Germline V CDR1 and CDR2: SGHAT, FQNNGV.

This clone turned up a few times. This chain uses TRBV7-9 with TRBJ2-4, with no clear D. Germline CDR1 SEHNR, CDR2 FQNEAQ (reference sequence). The length of the CDR3 is 16 residues. The V end lost 1 base, the J end lost 0 bases, and 10 bases lay between the germline ends. The DNA of the CDR3 is TGTGCCAGCAGCTTAGATCTTGGAGAAGCCAAAAACATTCAGTACTTC. Amino acids: CASSLDLGEAKNIQYF.